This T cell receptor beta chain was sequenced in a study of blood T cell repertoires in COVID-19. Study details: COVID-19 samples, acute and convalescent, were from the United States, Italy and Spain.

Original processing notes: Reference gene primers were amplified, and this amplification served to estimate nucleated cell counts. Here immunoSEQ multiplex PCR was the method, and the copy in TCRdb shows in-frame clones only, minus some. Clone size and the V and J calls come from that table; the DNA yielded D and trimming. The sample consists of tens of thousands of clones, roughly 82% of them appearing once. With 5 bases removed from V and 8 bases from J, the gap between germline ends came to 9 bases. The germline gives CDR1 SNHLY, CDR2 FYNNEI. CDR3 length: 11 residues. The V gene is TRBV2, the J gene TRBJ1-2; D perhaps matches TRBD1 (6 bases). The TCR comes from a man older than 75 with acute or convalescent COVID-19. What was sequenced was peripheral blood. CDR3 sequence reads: CASSYRDGYTF. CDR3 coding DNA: TGTGCCAGCAGTTACAGGGACGGCTACACCTTC.